What follows describes a single TCR beta chain. The read stops 3 residues short of the end of the CDR3; the missing end is completed from the germline J gene. The data belong to a study of T cells in women clearing cervical HPV infection. The germline V gene encodes CDR1 SGHTA and CDR2 FQGNSA. This CDR3 contains 15 residues. J gave up 7 bases and V 6 bases, and 11 bases lay outside the gene matches. The method was immunoSEQ multiplex PCR; TCRdb's version includes in-frame clones alone and lacks a portion of them. The sample spans tens of thousands of clones; the ten largest clones claim 6% to 8.5%. The gene calls are TRBV7-2 and TRBJ2-1; 8 positions agree with TRBD2. The sample consisted of blood buffy coat. The TCR originated in a woman aged 18-69 years with a cervical HPV16 infection that either progressed to CIN3+ or cleared (not recorded which). Here the CDR3 reads CASRPSTGGQNEQFF. The sequenced part of the CDR3 DNA is TGTGCCAGCAGGCCCTCGACGGGGGGGCAGAATGAG.